This T cell receptor (beta chain) stems from a study of blood T cell repertoires in COVID-19. Turning to the study itself: Both acute and convalescent COVID-19 samples were obtained from the United States, Italy and Spain. PBMCs, B-cell-depleted T cells, or T cells provided the cDNA or gDNA that made up the material.

The authors' processing: Amplified reference gene primers provided the basis for estimating nucleated cell counts. Repertoires were generated with immunoSEQ multiplex PCR, while TCRdb's copy carries only in-frame clones and drops some. Clone size and the V and J calls come from that table; the DNA yielded D and trimming. This sample carries 130,000 or so clones, 87% of them seen once, and the ten largest clones take around 2.3%. V lost 6 bases to trimming and J lost 10 bases; unmatched junction nucleotides: 10. This CDR3 comprises 14 residues. CDR1 and CDR2 (germline): MNHEY, SVGAGI. This TCR was sampled from a man aged 50-59 years with active COVID-19. The source material was peripheral blood. V and J are TRBV6-5 and TRBJ1-4; TRBD1 agrees at 8 bases. The CDR3 DNA sequence: TGTGCCAGCAGGGAGACAGGGGTCTTGTCAAAACTGTTTTTT. Translated: CASRETGVLSKLFF.